This TCR beta chain was profiled in a study of blood T cell repertoires in COVID-19. Study-wide background: Sample material is recorded as cDNA or gDNA derived from T cells, B-cell-depleted T cells, or PBMCs.

Using immunoSEQ multiplex PCR, the repertoire was profiled, and TCRdb retains in-frame clones only, with some absent. This table holds approximately 73,000 clones, approximately 92% found once. The CDR3 contains 14 residues. CDR1 is SNHLY and CDR2 is FYNNEI in the germline V gene. The junction had 4 bases not matched to a gene; V was cut back by 5 bases and J by 3 bases. Sequencing was carried out using peripheral blood. The rearrangement links TRBV2 to TRBJ1-5; TRBD1 matches at 7 bases. The TCR comes from a man aged 80 or over with acute or convalescent COVID-19. CDR3 nucleotides: TGTGCCAGCAGTTTTACAGGGGCCAATCAGCCCCAGCATTTT. Translation gives CASSFTGANQPQHF. Looking up the rest from reference TRBV2 and TRBJ1-5 gives the full variable domain: EPEVTQTPSHQVTQMGQEVILRCVPISNHLYFYWYRQILGQKVEFLVSFYNNEISEKSEIFDDQFSVERPDGSNFTLKIRSTKLEDSAMYFCASSFTGANQPQHFGDGTRLSIL.